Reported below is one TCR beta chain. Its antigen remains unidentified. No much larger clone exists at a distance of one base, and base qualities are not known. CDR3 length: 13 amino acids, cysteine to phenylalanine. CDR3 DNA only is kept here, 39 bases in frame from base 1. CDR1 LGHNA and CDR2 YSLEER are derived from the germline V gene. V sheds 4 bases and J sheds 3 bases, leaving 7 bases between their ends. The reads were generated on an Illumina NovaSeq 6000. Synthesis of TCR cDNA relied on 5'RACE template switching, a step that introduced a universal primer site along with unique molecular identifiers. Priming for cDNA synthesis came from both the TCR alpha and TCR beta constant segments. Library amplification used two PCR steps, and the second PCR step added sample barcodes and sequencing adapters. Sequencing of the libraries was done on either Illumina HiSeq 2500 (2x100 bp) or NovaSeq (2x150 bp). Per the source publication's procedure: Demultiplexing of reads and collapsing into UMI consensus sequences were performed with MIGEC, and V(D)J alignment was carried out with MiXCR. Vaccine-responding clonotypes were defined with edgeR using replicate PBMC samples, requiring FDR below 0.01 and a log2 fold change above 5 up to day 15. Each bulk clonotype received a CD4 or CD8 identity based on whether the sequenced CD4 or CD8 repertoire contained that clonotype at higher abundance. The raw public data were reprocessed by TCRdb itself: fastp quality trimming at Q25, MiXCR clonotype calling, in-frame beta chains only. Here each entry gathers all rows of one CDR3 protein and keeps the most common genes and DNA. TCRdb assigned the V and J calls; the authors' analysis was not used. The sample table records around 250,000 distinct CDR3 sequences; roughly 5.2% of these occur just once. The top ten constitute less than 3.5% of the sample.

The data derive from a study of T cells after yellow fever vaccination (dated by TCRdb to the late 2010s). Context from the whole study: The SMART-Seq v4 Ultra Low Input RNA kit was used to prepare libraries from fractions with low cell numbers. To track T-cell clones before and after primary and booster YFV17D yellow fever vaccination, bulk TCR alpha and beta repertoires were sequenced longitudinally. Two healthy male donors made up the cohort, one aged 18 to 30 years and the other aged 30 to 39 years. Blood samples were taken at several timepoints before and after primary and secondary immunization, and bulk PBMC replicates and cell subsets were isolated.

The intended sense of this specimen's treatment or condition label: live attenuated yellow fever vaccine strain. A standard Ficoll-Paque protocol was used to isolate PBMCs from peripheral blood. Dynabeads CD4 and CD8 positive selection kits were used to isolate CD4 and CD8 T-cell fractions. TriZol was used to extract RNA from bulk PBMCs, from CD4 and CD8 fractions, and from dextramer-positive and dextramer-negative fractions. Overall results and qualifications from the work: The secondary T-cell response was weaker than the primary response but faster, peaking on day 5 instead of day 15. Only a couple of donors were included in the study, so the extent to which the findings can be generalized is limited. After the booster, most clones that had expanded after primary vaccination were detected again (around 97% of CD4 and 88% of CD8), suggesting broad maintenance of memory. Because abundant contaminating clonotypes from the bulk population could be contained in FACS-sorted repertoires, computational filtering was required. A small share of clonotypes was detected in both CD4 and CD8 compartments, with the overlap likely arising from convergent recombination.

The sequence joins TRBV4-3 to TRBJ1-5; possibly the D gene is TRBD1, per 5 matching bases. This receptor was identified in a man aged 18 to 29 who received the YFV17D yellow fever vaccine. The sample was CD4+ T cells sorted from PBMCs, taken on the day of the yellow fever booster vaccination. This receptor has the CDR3 CASSPGLNQPQHF. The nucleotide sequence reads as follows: TGCGCCAGCAGCCCAGGGCTCAATCAGCCCCAGCATTTT.